Reported below is one T cell receptor (beta chain). This clonotype appeared a few times. Its antigen specificity is not known. No clone much larger than this one lies a single base away; base qualities are absent. Library creation used 5' RACE. TCRdb lists the instrument as NextSeq 500. Unique molecular identifiers were attached to individual cDNA molecules in the TCR library protocol so that sequencing error and PCR bias could be corrected. TCR alpha and beta chains were both sequenced, and the abundances of alpha and beta sequences in each sample were closely correlated with each other. As for how the authors treated the data: Decombinator V4 was used to annotate the V gene, J gene and CDR3 of the TCR sequences. TCRs were defined as expanded if a significant change between any two time points was detected under a Poisson model with p below 0.0001. TCR abundances were normalised to the total number of TCRs sequenced per sample and expressed as counts per million. TRAV1-2 paired with TRAJ12, TRAJ20 or TRAJ33 defined MAIT TCRs, while TRAV10 paired with TRAJ18 defined iNKT TCRs. A search of VDJdb, accessed on 1 November 2021, was run for TCRs annotated to CMV, EBV and SARS-CoV-2, with TCRs annotated for multiple antigens excluded. TCRdb applied fastp at Q25 and MiXCR to the public reads, then kept only in-frame beta chains. Identical CDR3 proteins give one entry, which carries the most common genes and DNA. The V and J calls were determined by TCRdb, not by the authors. This sample comprises approximately 85,000 distinct CDR3 sequences, around an eighth of them detected only once. About 6% of the sample lies in the top ten.

This was a case-control study nested in a cohort of healthcare workers in London, UK, who had nasopharyngeal swab PCR tests and blood samples taken every week. Healthcare workers were enrolled in the week of the UK lockdown, from 23 to 31 March 2020, and were followed every week for up to roughly 15 weeks. These data belong to a study of early T cells in non-severe SARS-CoV-2 infection (dated by TCRdb to the early 2020s). With respect to the entire study: Because TCR sequencing relied on bulk RNA taken from unsorted whole blood, pairing of alpha and beta chains was not possible. Study-wide findings and limitations: VDJdb matching was skewed toward anti-spike CD8 responses and likely underestimated virus-specific expansions, missing private and CD4 specificities.

V and J lose 1 base and 8 bases, and a span of 18 bases separates them. Via the germline V gene, CDR1 is SGHTA and CDR2 FQGNSA. The CDR3, cysteine through phenylalanine, is 16 amino acids long. The kept DNA is CDR3 alone, 48 bases in frame from the first base. This TCR derives from an adult who was a healthcare worker with PCR-confirmed SARS-CoV-2 infection or an uninfected control (not recorded which). Here the chain combines TRBV7-2 and TRBJ2-1, with no reliable assignment of the D segment. Material: whole blood. The CDR3 has the sequence CASSLVPQIRLDEQFF. The DNA sequence is TGTGCCAGCAGCTTAGTGCCTCAAATTAGGTTGGATGAGCAGTTCTTC.